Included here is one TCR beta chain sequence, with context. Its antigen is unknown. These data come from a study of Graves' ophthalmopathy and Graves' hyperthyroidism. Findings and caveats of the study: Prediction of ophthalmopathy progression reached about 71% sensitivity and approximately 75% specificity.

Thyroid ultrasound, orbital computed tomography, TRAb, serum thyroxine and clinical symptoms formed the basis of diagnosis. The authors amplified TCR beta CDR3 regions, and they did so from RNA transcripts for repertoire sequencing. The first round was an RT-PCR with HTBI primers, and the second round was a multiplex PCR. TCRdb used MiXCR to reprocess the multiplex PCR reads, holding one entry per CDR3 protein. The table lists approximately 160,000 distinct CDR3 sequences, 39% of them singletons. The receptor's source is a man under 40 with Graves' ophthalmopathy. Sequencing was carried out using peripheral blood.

As DNA, the CDR3 is TGCGCCAGCAGCTCCACCCAGCACGAGCAGTACTTC. It codes for CASSSTQHEQYF. The rearrangement joins TRBV5-1 to TRBJ2-7; D call uncertain. Per the germline V gene, CDR1 is SGHRS and CDR2 is YFSETQ. The V and J ends lost 3 bases and 5 bases respectively, with 9 bases between them. CDR3 length: 12 residues.